This T cell receptor beta chain was retrieved from a study of cytomegalovirus exposure and HLA in healthy donors. Study context: The 120 million or so unique TCR beta sequences, from some 170 million T cells, were found by an earlier analysis.

The CDR3 has 13 residues. The ends lost 8 bases at V and 3 bases at J; junction bases unmatched: 2. Germline V gene lookup returns CDR1 SGHAT and CDR2 FQNNGV. Primers for the PCR totalled 60 Vbeta and 13 Jbeta. This table comes from immunoSEQ multiplex PCR, and its TCRdb copy is limited to in-frame clones, with some not included. Here the sample spans about 140,000 clones, about 78% being singletons. General study points: Follow-up analysis seemed to connect common viral pathogens with several of the most significant clusters identified.

On this clone: Its specificity is unknown.

V and J are TRBV11-2 and TRBJ1-4; 8 positions match TRBD1. The sequencing sample was made of PBMCs. The origin of this receptor is a male donor in good health and CMV-seronegative. The chain's CDR3 is CASQGAANEKLFF. Written as DNA, the CDR3 is TGTGCCAGCCAGGGGGCGGCTAATGAAAAACTGTTTTTT.